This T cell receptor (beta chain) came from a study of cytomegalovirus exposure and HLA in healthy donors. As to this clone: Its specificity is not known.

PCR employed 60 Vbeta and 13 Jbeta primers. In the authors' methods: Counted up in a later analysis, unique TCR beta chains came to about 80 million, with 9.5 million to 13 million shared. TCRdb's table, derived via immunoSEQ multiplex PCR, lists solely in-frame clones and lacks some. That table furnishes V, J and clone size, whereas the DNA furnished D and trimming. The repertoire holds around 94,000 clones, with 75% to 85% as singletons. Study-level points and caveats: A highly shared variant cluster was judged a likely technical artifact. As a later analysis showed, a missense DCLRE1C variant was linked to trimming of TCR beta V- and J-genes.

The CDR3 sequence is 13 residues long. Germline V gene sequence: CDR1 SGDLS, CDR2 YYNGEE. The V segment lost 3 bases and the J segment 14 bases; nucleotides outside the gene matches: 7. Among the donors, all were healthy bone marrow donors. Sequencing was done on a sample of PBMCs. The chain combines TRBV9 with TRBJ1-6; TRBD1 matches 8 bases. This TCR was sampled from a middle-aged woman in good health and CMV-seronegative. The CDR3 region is CASSATGEGSLHF. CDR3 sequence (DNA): TGTGCCAGCAGCGCGACAGGGGAAGGATCCCTCCACTTT.